This T cell receptor (beta chain) derives from a study of blood T cell repertoires in COVID-19. Study in general: Samples of COVID-19 (acute and convalescent) were obtained from the United States, Italy and Spain.

Profiled with immunoSEQ multiplex PCR; TCRdb holds only in-frame clones, not every one. The sample shows under 350,000 clones, about 89% of them seen only once. Germline-derived CDR1 and CDR2 are KGHSH and LQKENI. V dropped 5 bases and J dropped 9; count of bases not matched to a gene: 10. This CDR3 spans 13 amino acids. The chain combines TRBV18 with TRBJ2-7; 7 nucleotides agree with TRBD2. The sequenced sample consisted of peripheral blood. The receptor's source is a man in his forties or fifties with acute or convalescent COVID-19. CDR3 amino acids: CASSTLHGEGQYF. CDR3 nucleotide sequence: TGTGCCAGCTCAACCCTCCACGGGGAGGGGCAGTACTTC.